The source of this T cell receptor beta chain is a study of neurological immune-mediated disorders. Study results and caveats: None of the CDR3 amino acid sequences found in expanded clones was shared across subjects. This suggests that the TCR-beta repertoires were private in all groups.

V was pared by 4 bases and J by 2 bases, with 8 bases of the junction left unmatched. This CDR3 spans 16 amino acids. This clonotype was picked up many times. The antigen remains unidentified. TCRdb independently ran MiXCR on the 5' RACE reads; one entry per CDR3 protein. The repertoire holds approximately 30,000 distinct CDR3 sequences, with around 4% as singletons. The chain carries TRBV12-3 or TRBV12-4 and TRBJ1-2; 9 bases fit TRBD1. The sequencing input was CD4+ T cells from blood. This clonotype was sampled from a woman between 40 and 50 years old in good health. CDR3 in amino acids: CASSSPGTGLNYGYTF. The DNA for the CDR3 is TGTGCCAGCAGTTCCCCCGGGACAGGGTTGAACTATGGCTACACCTTC.